This T cell receptor beta chain stems from a study of CD8+CD57+ T cells in acquired aplastic anemia. Background on the study: Sorted CD4+ and CD8+ cells gave an average of approximately 3.1 ug of DNA.

Details on this clonotype: Its target is not known.

Points from the study as a whole: Researchers report that 25 to 30 CD8+ CDR3 sequences appeared in both patients and controls.

The CDR3 contains 14 residues. The V and J ends lost 4 bases and 2 bases respectively, with 12 bases between them. Germline-derived CDR1 and CDR2 are SNHLY and FYNNEI. Genomic DNA provided the template from which TCR beta VDJ and CDR3 profiles were obtained. TCRdb analysed the reads with MiXCR anew, one entry per CDR3 protein. The data contain approximately 300,000 distinct CDR3 sequences, around three fifths of them singletons. In patients chosen for sequencing, flow cytometry had shown CD8+CD57+ cell expansion. Diagnosis of severe acquired aplastic anemia applied to all patients. At blood sampling, none of the patients had yet received therapy.

Sequencing was done on a sample of sorted CD4+, CD8+, or CD8+CD57+ T cells (not recorded which) from PBMCs. The genes are TRBV2 and TRBJ2-7; D gene unclear. The receptor was derived from a human donor with aplastic anemia. As DNA, the CDR3 is TGTGCCAGCAGTGTGGCAGTTCCACCCTACGAGCAGTACTTC. Translated, it gives CASSVAVPPYEQYF.